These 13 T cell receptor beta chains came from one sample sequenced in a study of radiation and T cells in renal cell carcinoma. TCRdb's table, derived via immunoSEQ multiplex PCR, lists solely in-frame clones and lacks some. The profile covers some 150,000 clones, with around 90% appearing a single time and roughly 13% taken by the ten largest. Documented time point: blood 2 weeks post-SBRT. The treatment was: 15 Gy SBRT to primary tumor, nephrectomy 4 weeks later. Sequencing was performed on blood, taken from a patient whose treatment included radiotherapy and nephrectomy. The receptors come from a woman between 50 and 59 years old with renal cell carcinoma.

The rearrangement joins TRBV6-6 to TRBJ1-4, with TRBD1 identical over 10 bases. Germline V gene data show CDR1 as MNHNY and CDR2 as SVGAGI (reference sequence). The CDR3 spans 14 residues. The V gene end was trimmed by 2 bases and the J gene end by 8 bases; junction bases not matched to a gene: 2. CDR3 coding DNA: TGTGCCAGCAGTTACGACAGGGGGCGAGAAAAACTGTTTTTT. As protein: CASSYDRGREKLFF.

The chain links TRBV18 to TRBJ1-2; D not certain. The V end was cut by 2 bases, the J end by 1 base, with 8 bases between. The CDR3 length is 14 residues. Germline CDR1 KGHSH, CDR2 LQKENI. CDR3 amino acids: CASSPARDNYGYTF. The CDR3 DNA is TGTGCCAGCTCACCAGCCAGAGATAACTATGGCTACACCTTC.

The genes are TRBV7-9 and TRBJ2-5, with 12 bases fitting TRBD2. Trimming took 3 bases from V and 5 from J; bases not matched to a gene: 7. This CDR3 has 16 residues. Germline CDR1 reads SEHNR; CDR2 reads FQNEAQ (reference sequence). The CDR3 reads CASSLGTGTSGETQYF. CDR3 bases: TGTGCCAGCAGCTTGGGGACCGGGACTAGCGGGGAGACCCAGTACTTC. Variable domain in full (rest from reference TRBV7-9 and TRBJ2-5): DTGVSQNPRHKITKRGQNVTFRCDPISEHNRLYWYRQTLGQGPEFLTYFQNEAQLEKSRLLSDRFSAERPKGSFSTLEIQRTEQGDSAMYLCASSLGTGTSGETQYFGPGTRLLVL.

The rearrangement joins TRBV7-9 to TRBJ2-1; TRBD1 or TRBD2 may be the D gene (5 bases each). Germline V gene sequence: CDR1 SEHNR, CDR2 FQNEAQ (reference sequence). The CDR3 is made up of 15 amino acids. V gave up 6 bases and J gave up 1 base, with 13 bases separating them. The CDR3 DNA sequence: TGTGCCAGCAGAAGCCGGGGCGATTCCTACAATGAGCAGTTCTTC. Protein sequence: CASRSRGDSYNEQFF.

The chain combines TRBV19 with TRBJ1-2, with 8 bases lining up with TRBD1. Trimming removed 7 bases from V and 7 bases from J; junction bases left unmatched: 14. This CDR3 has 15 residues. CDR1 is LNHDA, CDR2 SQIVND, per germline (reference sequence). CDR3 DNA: TGTGCCAGTAAATCCCGGGACAGGTTGACACTTGGCTACACCTTC. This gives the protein CASKSRDRLTLGYTF.

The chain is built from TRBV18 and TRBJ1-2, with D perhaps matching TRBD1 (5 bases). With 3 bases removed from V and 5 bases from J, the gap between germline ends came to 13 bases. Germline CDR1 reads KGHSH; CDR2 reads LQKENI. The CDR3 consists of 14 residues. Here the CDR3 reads CASSPPGTAYGYTF. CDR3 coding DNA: TGTGCCAGCTCACCCCCCGGGACGGCATATGGCTACACCTTC.

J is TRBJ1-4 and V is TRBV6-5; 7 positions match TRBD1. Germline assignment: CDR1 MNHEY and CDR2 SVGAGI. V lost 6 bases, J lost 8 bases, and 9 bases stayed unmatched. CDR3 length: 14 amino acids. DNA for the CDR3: TGTGCCAGCAGCCCCGCAGGGGGGGGCGAAAAACTGTTTTTT. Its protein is CASSPAGGGEKLFF.

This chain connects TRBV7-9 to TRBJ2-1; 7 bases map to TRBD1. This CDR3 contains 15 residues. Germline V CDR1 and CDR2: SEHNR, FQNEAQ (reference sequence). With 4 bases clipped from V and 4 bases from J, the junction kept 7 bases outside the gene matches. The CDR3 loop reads CASSSPGQSYNEQFF. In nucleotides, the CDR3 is TGTGCCAGCAGCTCACCGGGACAGTCATACAATGAGCAGTTCTTC.

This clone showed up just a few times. This CDR3 is CASSLASTGELFF. In nucleotides, the CDR3 is TGTGCCAGCAGCTTAGCTTCCACCGGGGAGCTGTTTTTT. The genes are TRBV11-1 and TRBJ2-2; D remains ambiguous. The CDR3 extends over 13 amino acids. Trimming cost V 0 bases and J 4 bases, with 3 bases left between them. CDR1 is SGHAT, CDR2 FQDESV, per germline (reference sequence).

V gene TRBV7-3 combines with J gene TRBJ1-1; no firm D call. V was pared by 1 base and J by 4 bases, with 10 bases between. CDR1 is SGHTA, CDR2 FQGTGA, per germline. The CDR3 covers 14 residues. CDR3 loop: CASSLNSYGTEAFF. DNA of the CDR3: TGTGCCAGCAGCTTAAACAGCTACGGCACTGAAGCTTTCTTT. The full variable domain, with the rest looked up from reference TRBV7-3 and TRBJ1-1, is GAGVSQTPSNKVTEKGKYVELRCDPISGHTALYWYRQSLGQGPEFLIYFQGTGAADDSGLPNDRFFAVRPEGSVSTLKIQRTERGDSAVYLCASSLNSYGTEAFFGQGTRLTVV.

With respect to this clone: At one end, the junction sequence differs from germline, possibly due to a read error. DNA for the CDR3: TGTGCTAGCAGCTTAGGTCACGGGGGGGACTACGAGCAGTACTTC. Translating gives CASSLGHGGDYEQYF. The chain is built from TRBV7-7 and TRBJ2-7; the match to TRBD2 covers 8 bases. The CDR3 length is 15 residues. The germline V gene has CDR1 SSHAT and CDR2 FNYEAQ (reference sequence).

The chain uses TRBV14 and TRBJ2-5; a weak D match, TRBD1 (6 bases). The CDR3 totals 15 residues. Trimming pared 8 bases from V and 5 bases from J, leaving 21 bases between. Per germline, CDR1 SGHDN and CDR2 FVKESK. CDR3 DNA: TGTGCCAGCTCTCTCCTCGGGACATCACGGGAGACCCAGTACTTC. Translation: CASSLLGTSRETQYF.

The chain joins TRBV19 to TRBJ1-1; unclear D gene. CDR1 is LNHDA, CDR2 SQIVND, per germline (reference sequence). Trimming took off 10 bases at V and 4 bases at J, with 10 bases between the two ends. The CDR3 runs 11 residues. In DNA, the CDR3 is TGTGCCACCGCGACAAGCACTGAAGCTTTCTTT. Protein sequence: CATATSTEAFF.